This TCR beta chain emerged from a study of T cells after yellow fever vaccination. About the research overall: Fractions low in cell number were prepared with SMART-Seq v4 Ultra Low Input.

The sample holds a few counts of this clonotype. Antigen: not known. Production of TCR cDNA was by 5'RACE template switching, which also added a universal primer site and UMIs. TCRdb itself ran the 5' RACE reads through MiXCR, one entry per CDR3 protein. The sample consists of fewer than 350,000 distinct CDR3 sequences, more than 8.5% of them appearing once. The CDR3 consists of 18 residues. The germline V and J ends were trimmed by 3 bases and 2 bases, with 22 bases remaining between them. Germline V gene lookup returns CDR1 ENHRY and CDR2 SYGVKD. Study-wide results and limits: In FACS-sorted repertoires, abundant clonotypes from the bulk population could appear as contaminants.

This clonotype originated in a man younger than 30 who received the YFV17D yellow fever vaccine. The chain has TRBV10-3 and TRBJ1-2; TRBD1 might be the D (6 bases). Source: PBMCs, taken on the day of the first yellow fever vaccination. CDR3 DNA: TGTGCCATCAGTGAAGGACAGAGAAGTAGTCGGGGGAACTATGGCTACACCTTC. It is translated as CAISEGQRSSRGNYGYTF.